This TCR beta chain was profiled in a study of OX40 agonist ivuxolimab in advanced cancers. Context from the whole study: Ivuxolimab was an agonistic, fully human IgG2 monoclonal antibody directed against OX40 (CD134), a costimulatory receptor. Intravenous ivuxolimab was administered to patients every 2 weeks at six dose levels: 0.01, 0.1, 0.3, 1.5, 3 and 10 mg/kg. Among the 52 dose-escalation patients, 19 had hepatocellular carcinoma, 15 or so melanoma, 9 renal cell carcinoma and 9 head and neck cancer. A male proportion of nearly 85% and a mean age of approximately 55 years, ranging from roughly 23 to 85, were recorded for the dose-escalation cohort. Patients were allowed to have had prior anti-PD-1, anti-PD-L1 or anti-CTLA-4 therapy, and 40% to 45% of the dose-escalation patients had been treated with checkpoint inhibitors. Partial responses were achieved by three dose-escalation patients, of whom one had hepatocellular carcinoma and two had cutaneous melanoma. The point of sequencing TCRbeta in the periphery was to test whether ivuxolimab changed TCR sequence diversity and drove clonal T-cell expansion. The paper covers the monotherapy dose-escalation part of the phase I ivuxolimab trial, which included N ≈ 52 patients.

For this clone: Its antigen is unknown. It has no much larger one-base neighbor in the sample; base qualities were not kept.

V is cut by 5 bases and J by 6 bases, and the space between the germline ends is 8 bases. Measured from the cysteine to the phenylalanine, the CDR3 is 12 residues long. The DNA shown is the 36-base CDR3, in frame from base 1. Per the germline V gene, MNHNS is the CDR1 and SASEGT is the CDR2. The trial excluded patients who had a history of autoimmune disease or who were on systemic immunosuppression. Peripheral blood for TCR sequencing was drawn from every dose cohort at baseline, at cycle 4 day 1 and at cycle 7 day 1. The samples were drawn from a first-in-human, open-label, multicenter phase I dose-escalation trial of ivuxolimab. Adults with locally advanced or metastatic melanoma, renal cell, hepatocellular, or head and neck squamous cell carcinoma were enrolled in the trial. CD4+ and CD8+ T cells were sorted separately from peripheral blood before TCR sequencing. Overall study outcomes, separate from this receptor: Low levels of normalized T-cell clonal expansion were also seen in some patients who did not respond. After ivuxolimab, CD8+ T cells had more expanded clones than CD4+ T cells on average. Clonal expansion of both CD4+ and CD8+ blood T cells was observed from baseline to week 6 at doses 0.1 to 3.0 mg/kg. The antigen specificity of the peripheral T cells that underwent clonal expansion was not determined. In the 0.1-3.0 mg/kg groups, partial responders had among the lowest normalized peripheral clonal expansion, particularly in CD8+ T cells.

For sequencing of the TCRbeta CDR3 region, genomic DNA was extracted from the sorted cells. TCRbeta CDR3 regions were sequenced using the immunoSEQ Assay. The clones in this table, taken by TCRdb from immuneACCESS, are in-frame only. Not every clone is retained; where verified, under half of the shortfall comes from an unresolved V gene, and the cause of the rest is unknown. In this sample the table shows approximately 80,000 clones, about 90% of which occur a single time. The ten most abundant clones make up 0.43% of the sample. The sequence joins TRBV6-1 to TRBJ2-1; the D gene cannot be resolved reliably. This TCR was sampled from an adult with an advanced solid tumor such as melanoma, head and neck, liver or kidney cancer. The specimen was CD4+ or CD8+ T cells sorted from blood, collected in a trial of the OX40 agonist ivuxolimab. The CDR3 amino acid sequence is: CASSSYGNEQFF. In nucleotide form, the sequence is TGTGCCAGCAGTTCCTATGGCAATGAGCAGTTCTTC.